This T cell receptor (beta chain) was documented in a study of blood T cell repertoires in COVID-19. About the research overall: Donors in the United States, Italy and Spain gave samples during acute or convalescent COVID-19.

The trim removed 4 bases at V and 0 bases at J, leaving 1 base unmatched. In germline, CDR1 is SGHAT, CDR2 FQDESV (reference sequence). The CDR3 covers 14 residues. Per the original methods: Reference gene primer amplification gave nucleated cell count estimates. Clones were read by immunoSEQ multiplex PCR, and TCRdb kept only the in-frame ones, dropping some. That table is the source of V, J and clone size, and D and trimming were worked out from the DNA. In the table there are hundreds of thousands of clones, approximately 79% of which are singletons. Notes on this clone: This clone may be a read error of a much larger clone one base away.

Sequencing was carried out using peripheral blood. The receptor comes from a middle-aged woman with active or convalescent COVID-19. The chain uses TRBV11-1 and TRBJ1-1; 8 nucleotides line up with TRBD1. CDR3 nucleotides: TGTGCCAGCAGCTCGGACAGGGTGAACACTGAAGCTTTCTTT. Translating gives CASSSDRVNTEAFF.